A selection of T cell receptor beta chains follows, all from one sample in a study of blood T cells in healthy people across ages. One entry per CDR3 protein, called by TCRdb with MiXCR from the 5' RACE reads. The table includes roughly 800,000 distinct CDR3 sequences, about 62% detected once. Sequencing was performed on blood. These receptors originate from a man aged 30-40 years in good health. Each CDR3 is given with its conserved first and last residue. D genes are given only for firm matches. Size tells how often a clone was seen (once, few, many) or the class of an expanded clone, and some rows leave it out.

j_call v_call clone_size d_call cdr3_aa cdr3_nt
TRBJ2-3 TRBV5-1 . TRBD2 CASSPGLAYSTDTQYF TGCGCCAGCAGCCCGGGACTAGCGTATTCCACAGATACGCAGTATTTT
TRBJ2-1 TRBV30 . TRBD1 CAGGQGLGNEQFF TGTGCCGGCGGACAGGGGCTAGGTAATGAGCAGTTCTTC
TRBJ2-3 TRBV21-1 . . CASSNRGGTDTQYF TGTGCCAGCAGCAACCGGGGGGGCACAGATACGCAGTATTTT
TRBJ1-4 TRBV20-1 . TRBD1 CSANLDREKEKLFF TGCAGTGCTAACTTGGACAGGGAGAAGGAAAAACTGTTTTTT
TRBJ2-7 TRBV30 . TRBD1 CAWSGGTGDYEQYF TGTGCCTGGAGTGGGGGGACAGGGGACTACGAGCAGTACTTC
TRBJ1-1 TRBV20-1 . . CSARPQSYMNTEAFF TGCAGTGCTAGACCCCAGAGCTACATGAACACTGAAGCTTTCTTT
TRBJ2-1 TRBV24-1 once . CATSDPYYNEQFF TGTGCCACCAGTGACCCATACTACAATGAGCAGTTCTTC
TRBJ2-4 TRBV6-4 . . CASSGSKAQYF TGTGCCAGCAGTGGCTCCAAGGCCCAGTACTTC
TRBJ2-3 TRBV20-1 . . CSARGLEFPAQYF TGCAGTGCTAGAGGACTGGAGTTTCCTGCGCAGTATTTT
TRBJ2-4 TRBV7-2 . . CASSLVGASGQYF TGTGCCAGCAGCTTAGTGGGAGCGAGTGGCCAGTACTTC
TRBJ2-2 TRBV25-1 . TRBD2 CASSEFRSAGGPTGVHNTGELFF TGTGCCAGCAGTGAATTTAGATCGGCGGGAGGGCCAACCGGAGTACACAACACCGGGGAGCTGTTTTTT
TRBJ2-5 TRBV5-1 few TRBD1 CASSFAPGQQETQYF TGCGCCAGCAGCTTCGCACCGGGACAGCAAGAGACCCAGTACTTC
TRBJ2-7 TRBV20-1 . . CRASRVGEQYF TGCAGGGCTAGCCGTGTGGGCGAGCAGTACTTC
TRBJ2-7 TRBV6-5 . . CASTDPGSSYEQYF TGTGCCAGCACTGACCCGGGGAGCTCCTACGAGCAGTACTTC
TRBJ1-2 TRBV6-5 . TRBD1 CASSETGTGAGYTF TGTGCCAGCAGTGAGACCGGGACAGGGGCGGGCTACACCTTC
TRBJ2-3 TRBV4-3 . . CASSQLLGPSTDTQYF TGCGCCAGCAGCCAACTCCTGGGACCGAGCACGGATACGCAGTATTTT
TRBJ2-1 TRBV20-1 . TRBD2 CSASTSGRGNEQFF TGCAGTGCTTCGACTAGCGGGAGGGGGAATGAGCAGTTCTTC
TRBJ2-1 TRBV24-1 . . CATSDGQSSYNEQFF TGTGCCACCAGTGATGGGCAAAGCTCCTACAATGAGCAGTTCTTC
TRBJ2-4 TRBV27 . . CASTSSSYGQYF TGTGCCAGCACGTCCAGCTCCTACGGGCAGTACTTC
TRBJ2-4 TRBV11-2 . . CASSLATVGIQYF TGTGCCAGCAGCTTAGCAACCGTGGGCATTCAGTACTTC
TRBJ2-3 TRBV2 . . CASREGILTDTQYF TGTGCCAGCAGGGAGGGGATTCTCACAGATACGCAGTATTTT
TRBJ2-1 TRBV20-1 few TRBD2 CSASVRGRAMEQFF TGCAGTGCTAGCGTCCGCGGGAGGGCCATGGAGCAGTTCTTC
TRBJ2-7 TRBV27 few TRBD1 CASSFGTGNVEQYF TGTGCCAGCAGTTTCGGGACAGGGAACGTCGAGCAGTACTTC
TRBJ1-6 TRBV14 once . CASSREGTPSQLSPLHF TGTGCCAGCAGCCGCGAAGGGACTCCCTCACAACTCTCACCCCTCCACTTT
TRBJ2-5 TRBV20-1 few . CSARDVGTETQYF TGCAGTGCTAGAGATGTTGGCACAGAGACCCAGTACTTC
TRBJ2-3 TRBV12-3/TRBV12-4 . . CASSPAWAARDTQYF TGTGCCAGCAGCCCCGCTTGGGCAGCTCGGGATACGCAGTATTTT
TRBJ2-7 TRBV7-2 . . CASSVPSSYEQYF TGTGCCAGCAGCGTACCATCCTCCTACGAGCAGTACTTC
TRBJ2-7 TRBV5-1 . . CASSPEGSGYEQYF TGCGCCAGCAGCCCAGAGGGTAGCGGCTACGAGCAGTACTTC
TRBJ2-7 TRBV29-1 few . CSVVSSSYEQYF TGCAGCGTTGTGTCCAGCTCCTACGAGCAGTACTTC
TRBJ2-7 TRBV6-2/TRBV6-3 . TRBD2 CASSSPGLAGGPTEQYF TGTGCCAGCAGTTCCCCCGGACTAGCGGGAGGGCCGACGGAGCAGTACTTC
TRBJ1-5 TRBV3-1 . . CASSQTSSDQPQHF TGTGCCAGCAGCCAAACTTCGTCTGATCAGCCCCAGCATTTT
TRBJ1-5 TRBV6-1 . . CASLSSGVQPQHF TGTGCCAGCCTTTCGTCGGGCGTTCAGCCCCAGCATTTT
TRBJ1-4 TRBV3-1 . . CASSQDVSRNEKLFF TGTGCCAGCAGCCAAGATGTCTCTCGAAATGAAAAACTGTTTTTT
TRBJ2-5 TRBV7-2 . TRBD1 CASSLRTGQVETQYF TGTGCCAGCAGCCTACGGACAGGGCAAGTAGAGACCCAGTACTTC
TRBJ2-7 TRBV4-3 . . CASSQAGEGYEQYF TGCGCCAGCAGCCAAGCAGGGGAGGGCTACGAGCAGTACTTC
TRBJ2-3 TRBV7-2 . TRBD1 CASSPGQVPDTQYF TGTGCCAGCAGTCCGGGACAGGTACCAGATACGCAGTATTTT
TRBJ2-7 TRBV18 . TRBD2 CASFPKAGAEQYF TGTGCCAGCTTTCCCAAAGCGGGGGCCGAGCAGTACTTC
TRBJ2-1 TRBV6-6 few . CASSYIRAPYNEQFF TGTGCCAGCAGTTACATCCGGGCACCATACAATGAGCAGTTCTTC
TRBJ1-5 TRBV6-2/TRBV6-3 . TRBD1 CASSSQGWQPQRF TGTGCCAGCAGTTCACAGGGGTGGCAGCCCCAGCGTTTT
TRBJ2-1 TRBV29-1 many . CSGTRTPGLGAENEQFF TGCAGCGGGACACGCACCCCGGGACTGGGGGCAGAAAATGAGCAGTTCTTC
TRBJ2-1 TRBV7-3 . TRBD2 CASSSRGGRLNEQFF TGTGCCAGCAGCTCCCGGGGGGGGCGGCTCAATGAGCAGTTCTTC
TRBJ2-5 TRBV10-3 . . CAISESTGTQETQYF TGTGCCATCAGTGAGTCGACGGGCACGCAAGAGACCCAGTACTTC
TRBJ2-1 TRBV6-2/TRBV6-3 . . CASCPDGYNEQFF TGTGCCAGCTGCCCGGACGGGTACAATGAGCAGTTCTTC
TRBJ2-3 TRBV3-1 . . CASSQDPDLDTQYF TGTGCCAGCAGCCAAGACCCTGACCTGGATACGCAGTATTTT
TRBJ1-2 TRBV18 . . CASSGEYGGYTF TGTGCCAGCTCGGGAGAGTACGGTGGCTACACCTTC
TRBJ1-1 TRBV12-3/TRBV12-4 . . CASSFGATSAEAFF TGTGCCAGCAGTTTCGGGGCTACTTCGGCTGAAGCTTTCTTT
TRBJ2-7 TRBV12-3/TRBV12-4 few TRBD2 CASGLAGGPHYEQYF TGTGCCAGCGGACTAGCGGGAGGGCCCCACTACGAGCAGTACTTC
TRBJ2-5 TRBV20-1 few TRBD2 CSASGGLAGGLQETQYF TGCAGTGCCTCAGGGGGGCTAGCGGGGGGCCTACAAGAGACCCAGTACTTC
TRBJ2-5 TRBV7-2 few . CASSVTIADNEQYF TGTGCCAGCAGCGTGACGATAGCGGACAATGAGCAGTACTTC
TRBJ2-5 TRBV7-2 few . CASSLQPGPQETQYF TGTGCCAGCAGCCTCCAGCCGGGGCCCCAAGAGACCCAGTACTTC
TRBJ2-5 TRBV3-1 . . CASSQARGQETQYF TGTGCCAGCAGCCAAGCTAGGGGACAAGAGACCCAGTACTTC
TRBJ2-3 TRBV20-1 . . CSAEARSTDTQYF TGCAGTGCCGAGGCTCGTTCCACAGATACGCAGTATTTT
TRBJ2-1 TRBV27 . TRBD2 CASSPQPGLAGYGFF TGTGCCAGCAGTCCCCAGCCGGGACTAGCGGGGTATGGGTTCTTC
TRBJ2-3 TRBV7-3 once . CASSLAWGDSTQYF TGTGCCAGCAGCTTAGCCTGGGGGGACTCCACGCAGTATTTT
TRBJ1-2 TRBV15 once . CATSRRENGYTF TGTGCCACCAGCCGGAGAGAAAATGGCTACACCTTC